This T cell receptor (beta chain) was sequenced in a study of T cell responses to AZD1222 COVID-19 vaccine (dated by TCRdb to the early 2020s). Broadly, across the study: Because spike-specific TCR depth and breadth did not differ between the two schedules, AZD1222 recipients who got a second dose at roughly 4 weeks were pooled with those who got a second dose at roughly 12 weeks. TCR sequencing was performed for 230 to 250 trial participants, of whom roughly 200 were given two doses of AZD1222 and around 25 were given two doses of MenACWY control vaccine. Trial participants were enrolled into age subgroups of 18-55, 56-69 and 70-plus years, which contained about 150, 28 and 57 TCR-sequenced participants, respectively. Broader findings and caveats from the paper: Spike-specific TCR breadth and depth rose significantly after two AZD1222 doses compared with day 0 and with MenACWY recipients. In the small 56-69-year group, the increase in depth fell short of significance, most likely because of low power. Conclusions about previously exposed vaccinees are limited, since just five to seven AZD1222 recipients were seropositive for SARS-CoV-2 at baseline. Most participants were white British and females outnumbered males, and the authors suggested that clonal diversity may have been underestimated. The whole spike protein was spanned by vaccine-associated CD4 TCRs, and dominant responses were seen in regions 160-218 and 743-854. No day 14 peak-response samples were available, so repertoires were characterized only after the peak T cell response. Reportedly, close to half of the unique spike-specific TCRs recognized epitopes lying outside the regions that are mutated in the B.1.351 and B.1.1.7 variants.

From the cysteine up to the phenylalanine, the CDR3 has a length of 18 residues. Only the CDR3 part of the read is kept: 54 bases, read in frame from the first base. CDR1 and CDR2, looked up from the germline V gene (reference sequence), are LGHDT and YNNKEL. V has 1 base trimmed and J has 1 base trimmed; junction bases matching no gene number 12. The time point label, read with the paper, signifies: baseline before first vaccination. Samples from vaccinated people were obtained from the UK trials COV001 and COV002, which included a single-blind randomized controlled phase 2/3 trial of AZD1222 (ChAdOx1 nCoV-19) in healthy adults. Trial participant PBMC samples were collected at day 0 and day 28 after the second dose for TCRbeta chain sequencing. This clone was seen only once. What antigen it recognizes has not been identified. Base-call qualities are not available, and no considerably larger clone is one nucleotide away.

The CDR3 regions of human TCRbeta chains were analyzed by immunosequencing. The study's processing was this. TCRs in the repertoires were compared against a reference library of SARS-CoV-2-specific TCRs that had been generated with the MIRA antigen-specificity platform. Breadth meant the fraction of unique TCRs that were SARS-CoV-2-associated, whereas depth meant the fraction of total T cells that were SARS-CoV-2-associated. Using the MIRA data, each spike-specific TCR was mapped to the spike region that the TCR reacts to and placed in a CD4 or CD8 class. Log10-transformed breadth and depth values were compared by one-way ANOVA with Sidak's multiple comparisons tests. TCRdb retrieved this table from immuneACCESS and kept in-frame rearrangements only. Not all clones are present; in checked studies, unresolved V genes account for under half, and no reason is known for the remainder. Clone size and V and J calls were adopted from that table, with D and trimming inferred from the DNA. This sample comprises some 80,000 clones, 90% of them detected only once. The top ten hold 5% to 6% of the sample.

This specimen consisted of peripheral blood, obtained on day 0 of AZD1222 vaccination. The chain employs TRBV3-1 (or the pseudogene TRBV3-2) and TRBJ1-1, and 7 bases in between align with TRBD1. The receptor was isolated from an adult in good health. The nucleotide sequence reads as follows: TGTGCCAGCAGCCAAGGAGCAGGGGGGGAGGTGAGGAACACTGAAGCTTTCTTT. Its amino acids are CASSQGAGGEVRNTEAFF.